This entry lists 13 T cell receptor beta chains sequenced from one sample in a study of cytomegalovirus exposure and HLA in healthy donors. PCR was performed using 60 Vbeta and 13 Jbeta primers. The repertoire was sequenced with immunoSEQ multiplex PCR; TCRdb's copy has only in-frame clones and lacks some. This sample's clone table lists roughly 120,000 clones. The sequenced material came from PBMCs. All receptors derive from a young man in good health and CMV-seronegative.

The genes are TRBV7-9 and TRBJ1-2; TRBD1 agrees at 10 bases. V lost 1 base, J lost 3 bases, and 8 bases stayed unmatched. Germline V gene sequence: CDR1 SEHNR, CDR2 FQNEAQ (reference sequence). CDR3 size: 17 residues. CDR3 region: CASSLGDRGLRDYGYTF. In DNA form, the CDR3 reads TGTGCCAGCAGCTTAGGGGACAGGGGATTAAGGGACTATGGCTACACCTTC. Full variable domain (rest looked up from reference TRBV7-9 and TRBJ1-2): DTGVSQNPRHKITKRGQNVTFRCDPISEHNRLYWYRQTLGQGPEFLTYFQNEAQLEKSRLLSDRFSAERPKGSFSTLEIQRTEQGDSAMYLCASSLGDRGLRDYGYTFGSGTRLTVV.

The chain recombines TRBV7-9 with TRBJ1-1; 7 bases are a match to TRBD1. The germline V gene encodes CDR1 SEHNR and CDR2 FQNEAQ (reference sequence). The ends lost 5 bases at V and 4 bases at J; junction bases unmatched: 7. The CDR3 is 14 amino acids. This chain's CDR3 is CASSEHRDSTEAFF. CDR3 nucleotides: TGTGCCAGCAGCGAACACCGGGACAGCACTGAAGCTTTCTTT.

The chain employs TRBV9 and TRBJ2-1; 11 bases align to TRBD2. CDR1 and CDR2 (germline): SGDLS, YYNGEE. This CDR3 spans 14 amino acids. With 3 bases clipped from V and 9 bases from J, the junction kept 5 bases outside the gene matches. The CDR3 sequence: CASSATSGNSEQFF. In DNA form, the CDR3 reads TGTGCCAGCAGCGCGACTAGCGGGAACAGTGAGCAGTTCTTC.

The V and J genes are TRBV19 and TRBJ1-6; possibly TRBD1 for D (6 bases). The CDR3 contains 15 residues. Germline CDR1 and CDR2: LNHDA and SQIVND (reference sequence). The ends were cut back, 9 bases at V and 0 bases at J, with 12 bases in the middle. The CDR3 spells CASRGGGSYNSPLHF. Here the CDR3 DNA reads TGTGCCAGCCGGGGAGGGGGCTCCTATAATTCACCCCTCCACTTT.

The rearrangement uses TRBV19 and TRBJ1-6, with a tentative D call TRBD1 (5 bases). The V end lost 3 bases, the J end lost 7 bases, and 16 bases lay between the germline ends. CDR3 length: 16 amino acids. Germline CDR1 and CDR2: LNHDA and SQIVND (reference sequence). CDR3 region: CASSIGGGLMNSPLHF. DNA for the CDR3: TGTGCCAGTAGTATCGGGGGTGGGCTGATGAATTCACCCCTCCACTTT.

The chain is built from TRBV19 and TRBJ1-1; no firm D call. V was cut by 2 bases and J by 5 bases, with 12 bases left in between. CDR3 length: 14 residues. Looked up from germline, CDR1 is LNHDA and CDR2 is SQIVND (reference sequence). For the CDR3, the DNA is TGTGCCAGTAGTATACTCGGAGGAAATACTGAAGCTTTCTTT. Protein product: CASSILGGNTEAFF.

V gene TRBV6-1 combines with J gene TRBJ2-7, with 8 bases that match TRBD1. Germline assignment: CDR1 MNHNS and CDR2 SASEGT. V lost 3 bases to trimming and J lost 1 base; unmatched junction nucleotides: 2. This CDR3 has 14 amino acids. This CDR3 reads CASSDRGPSYEQYF. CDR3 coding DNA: TGTGCCAGCAGTGACAGGGGGCCATCCTACGAGCAGTACTTC.

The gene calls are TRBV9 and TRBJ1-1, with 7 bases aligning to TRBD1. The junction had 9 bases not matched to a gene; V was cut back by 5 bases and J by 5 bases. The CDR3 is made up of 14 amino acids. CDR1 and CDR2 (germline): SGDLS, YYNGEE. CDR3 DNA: TGTGCCAGCAGTTCCGACAGGGTGGGAACTGAAGCTTTCTTT. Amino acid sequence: CASSSDRVGTEAFF.

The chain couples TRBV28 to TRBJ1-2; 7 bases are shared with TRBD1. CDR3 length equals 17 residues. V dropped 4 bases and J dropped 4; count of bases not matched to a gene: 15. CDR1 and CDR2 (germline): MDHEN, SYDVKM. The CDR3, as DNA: TGTGCCAGCAGTTCATACGGGACAGAACGCCCTATCTATGGCTACACCTTC. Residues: CASSSYGTERPIYGYTF.

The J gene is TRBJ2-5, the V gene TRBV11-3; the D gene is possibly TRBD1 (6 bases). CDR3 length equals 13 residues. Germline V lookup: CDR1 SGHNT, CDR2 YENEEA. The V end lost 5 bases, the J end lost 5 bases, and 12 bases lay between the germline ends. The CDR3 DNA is TGTGCCAGCAGCACCGGGACAAGCGAGACCCAGTACTTC. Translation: CASSTGTSETQYF. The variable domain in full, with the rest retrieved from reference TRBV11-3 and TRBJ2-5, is EAGVVQSPRYKIIEKKQPVAFWCNPISGHNTLYWYLQNLGQGPELLIRYENEEAVDDSQLPKDRFSAERLKGVDSTLKIQPAELGDSAVYLCASSTGTSETQYFGPGTRLLVL.

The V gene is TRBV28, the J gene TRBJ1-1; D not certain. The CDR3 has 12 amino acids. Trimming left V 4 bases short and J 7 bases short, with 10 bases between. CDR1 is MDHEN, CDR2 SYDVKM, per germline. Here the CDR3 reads CASSSGSIEAFF. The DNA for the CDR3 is TGTGCCAGCAGTTCCGGGTCGATTGAAGCTTTCTTT.

CDR3 residues: CASSPRGTVISNQPQHF. The CDR3 DNA is TGTGCCAGCAGCCCCCGTGGGACAGTGATTAGCAATCAGCCCCAGCATTTT. The genes are TRBV7-8 and TRBJ1-5; 7 bases are a match to TRBD1. The CDR3 is made up of 17 amino acids. With 5 bases clipped from V and 0 bases from J, the junction kept 10 bases outside the gene matches. CDR1 and CDR2 (germline): SGHVS, FQNEAQ.

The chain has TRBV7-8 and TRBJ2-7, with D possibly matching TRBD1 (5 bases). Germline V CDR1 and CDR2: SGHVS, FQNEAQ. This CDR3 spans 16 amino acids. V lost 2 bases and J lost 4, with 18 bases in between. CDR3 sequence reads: CASSLIIGATAYEQYF. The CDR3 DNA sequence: TGTGCCAGCAGCTTAATAATAGGGGCAACAGCGTACGAGCAGTACTTC.